This paragraph reports one TCR beta chain. This clonotype was seen many times. Its antigen is currently not known. Base qualities were left out, and no much larger clone turns up one base away. Libraries from unsorted PBMCs were made from 2 million PBMCs kept in RNAlater at -80 degrees C until RNA extraction. Peripheral blood was subjected to Ficoll-Hypaque density gradient centrifugation to isolate PBMCs, which were then cryopreserved in liquid nitrogen. According to the germline V gene (reference sequence), CDR1 reads DFQATT and CDR2 reads SNEGSKA. V loses 5 bases, J loses 4 bases, and the germline ends lie 24 bases apart. Spanning cysteine to phenylalanine, the CDR3 consists of 16 amino acids. Left in the record is the CDR3 DNA by itself, 48 bases read in frame from the first base. These data belong to a study of neurological immune-mediated disorders (dated by TCRdb to between 2018 and 2020). Describing the broader study: Peripheral blood TCR-beta repertoires from patients with HTLV-I-associated myelopathy (HAM/TSP), patients with multiple sclerosis, and healthy controls were compared in the study using UMI-based sequencing. The cohort included approximately 70 subjects: approximately 14 with HAM/TSP, some 35 with multiple sclerosis, and some 20 healthy controls. The approximately 96 TCR-beta libraries covered PBMC samples along with longitudinal samples, technical triplicates, and paired sorted CD4+ and CD8+ T-cell subsets. What the research found in general, with its limitations: TCR clonal expansion was highest in HAM/TSP patients and lowest in MS patients, with MS patients falling below even healthy controls. No identical CDR3 amino acid sequences were found to be shared among expanded clones across subjects, suggesting that TCR-beta repertoires were private in all groups.

To synthesize cDNA, template-switch 5'RACE was performed with a primer carrying a 10-nucleotide random unique molecular identifier so that each TCR transcript was tagged. Each sequencing run produced over 180 million TCR-beta sequences covering 15-18 subjects. The RNeasy kit was used for extraction of total RNA. The KAPA Real-time Library Amplification kit was used to amplify TCR-beta VDJ regions with primers targeting the TCR constant region and the 5'RACE anchor. Sample indexes and Illumina adaptors were added in a first PCR, and a second PCR then increased library yield. After Ampure bead purification, the roughly 650 bp TCR product was size-selected on a 2% E-gel SizeSelection system. Before pooling, library quality was assessed on a Bioanalyzer, concentration was determined with Qubit, and library quantification was performed with the Kapa Library Quantification kit. Paired-end 2 x 150 bp sequencing of the libraries was performed on an Illumina HiSeq 2500. To increase sequence diversity, 25-30% phiX was spiked into each library pool. The original pipeline was this. The UMI-based MiGEC pipeline processed quality-filtered reads and removed over 85% of raw TCR sequences during error correction. IMGT germline references were used for alignment of VDJ genes, and clonotypes were defined by a unique CDR3 amino acid sequence together with V-J genes. Clonal expansion, Shannon diversity and CDR3 relatedness were evaluated with VDJtools (CalcPairwiseDistances, ClusterSamples), while phylogenetic trees were built in CLCbio workbench. A clone was classed as expanded if it had 8 or more unique UMIs, a cutoff based on coefficient-of-variation modelling across technical triplicates. Using fastp trimming at Q25 and MiXCR clonotype assembly, TCRdb reanalyzed the public sequencing data and kept in-frame beta chains. CDR3 protein duplicates are merged, each entry listing the most common genes and DNA. What appears here as the V and J calls and clone size reflects TCRdb's work, not the paper's. The sample table records 15,000 to 20,000 distinct CDR3 sequences; around a quarter of these occur just once. The ten largest clonotypes hold around a third of the sample.

The receptor was derived from a middle-aged man with HTLV-1-associated myelopathy (HAM/TSP). The rearranged segments are TRBV20-1 and TRBJ2-7, with the D segment identity uncertain. What was sequenced was PBMCs. CDR3 reads: CSAQTRFGSATYEQYF. The DNA reads as follows: TGCAGTGCTCAAACCCGGTTCGGAAGCGCCACTTACGAGCAGTACTTC.